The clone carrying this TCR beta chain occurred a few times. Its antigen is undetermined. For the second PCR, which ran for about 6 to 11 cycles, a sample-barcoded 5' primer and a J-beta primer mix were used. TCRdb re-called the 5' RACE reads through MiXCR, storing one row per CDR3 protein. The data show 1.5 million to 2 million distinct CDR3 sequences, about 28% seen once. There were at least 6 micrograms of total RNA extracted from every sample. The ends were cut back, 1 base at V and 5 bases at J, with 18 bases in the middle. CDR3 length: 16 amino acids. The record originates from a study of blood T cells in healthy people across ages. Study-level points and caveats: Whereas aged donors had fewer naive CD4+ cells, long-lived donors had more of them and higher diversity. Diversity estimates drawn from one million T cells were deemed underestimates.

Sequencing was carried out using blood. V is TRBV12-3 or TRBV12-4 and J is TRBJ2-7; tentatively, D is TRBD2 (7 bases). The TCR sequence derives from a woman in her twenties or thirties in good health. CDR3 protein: CASSLGPRRGANEQYF. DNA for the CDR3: TGTGCCAGCAGTTTAGGTCCCCGACGGGGGGCGAACGAGCAGTACTTC.